Listed below are T cell receptor beta chains from one sample, sequenced in a study of Graves' ophthalmopathy and Graves' hyperthyroidism. TCRdb reanalysed the multiplex PCR reads using MiXCR and keeps one entry per CDR3 protein. The sample consists of 650,000 to 900,000 distinct CDR3 sequences, around 40% of them appearing once. Sequencing was carried out using peripheral blood. These receptors originate from an adult man with Graves' ophthalmopathy. Each CDR3 is given with its conserved first and last residue. A D gene is named only where the DNA matches it firmly. Part of the rows lack a size; the others show once, few, many or a class for expanded clones.

J	size	D	length	V	DNA	CDR3
TRBJ2-7	-	-	14	TRBV11-2	TGTGCCAGCAGACTGACAGGTGCCCTCTTTGAGCAGTACTTC	CASRLTGALFEQYF
TRBJ1-1	few	-	16	TRBV12-3/TRBV12-4	TGTGCCAGCAGTTTAGGCATGTCGGGGGGGAACACTGAAGCTTTCTTT	CASSLGMSGGNTEAFF
TRBJ1-6	few	TRBD1	15	TRBV20-1	TGCAGTGCTCCCGGCAGGGGGCTACCTAATTCACCCCTCCACTTT	CSAPGRGLPNSPLHF
TRBJ2-7	-	-	15	TRBV19	TGTGCCAGTAGTATCGGACAAGGAAGCTCCTACGAGCAGTACTTC	CASSIGQGSSYEQYF
TRBJ2-2	few	-	13	TRBV7-7	TGTGCCAGCACCGACCCGGGCACCGGGGAGCTGTTTTTT	CASTDPGTGELFF
TRBJ2-2	-	-	14	TRBV7-9	TGTGCCAGCAGCTTAACGACTGACACCGGGGAGCTGTTTTTT	CASSLTTDTGELFF
TRBJ2-5	-	-	12	TRBV10-3	TGTGCCACCGGGATTCACCAAGAGACCCAGTACTTC	CATGIHQETQYF
TRBJ1-6	-	-	18	TRBV11-1	TGTGCCAGTAGCCTCCCGGAGGTCCGGGAGACCCATAATTCACCCCTCCACTTT	CASSLPEVRETHNSPLHF
TRBJ2-5	few	TRBD2	16	TRBV11-2	TGTGCCAGCAGCTTTGCTAGCGGGAGGTCACAAGAGACCCAGTACTTC	CASSFASGRSQETQYF
TRBJ2-5	many	TRBD2	15	TRBV11-2	TGTGCCAGCAGCCCTTTCCGGGGGGACTTGGAGACCCAGTACTTC	CASSPFRGDLETQYF
TRBJ2-5	few	-	15	TRBV7-9	TGTGCCAGCAGCTTCGGTGAGAGGGTACAAGAGACCCAGTACTTC	CASSFGERVQETQYF
TRBJ2-7	many	TRBD1	15	TRBV20-1	TGCAGTGCTAGGAGGGGACAGACACCTTCATACGAGCAGTACTTC	CSARRGQTPSYEQYF
TRBJ2-7	-	TRBD2	13	TRBV7-9	TGTGCCAGCAGCTTTAGCGGGAGGGACGAGCAGTACTTC	CASSFSGRDEQYF
TRBJ1-5	once	-	15	TRBV10-3	TGTGCCAGCAGGGTTACTTCGGTTAGCAATCAGCCCCAGCATTTT	CASRVTSVSNQPQHF
TRBJ2-2	once	TRBD2	14	TRBV24-1	TGTGCCACCAGTCTAGCGGGATTAGAAGGGGAGCTGTTTTTT	CATSLAGLEGELFF
TRBJ2-2	-	-	15	TRBV25-1	TGTGCCAGCAGTTCATCGGGACTGATCACCGGGGAGCTGTTTTTT	CASSSSGLITGELFF
TRBJ2-7	-	-	13	TRBV10-3	TGTGCCATCAGCGCCCAAGGGGGATTCGAGCAGTACTTC	CAISAQGGFEQYF
TRBJ2-7	-	-	14	TRBV7-2	TGCGCCAGCAGTGAAGCGGATAAACCCTACGAGCAGTACTTC	CASSEADKPYEQYF
TRBJ2-6	-	-	13	TRBV4-2	TGTGCCAGCAGCCAAGACCGGGCCAACGTCCTGACTTTC	CASSQDRANVLTF
TRBJ2-7	few	TRBD2	15	TRBV5-1	TGCGCCAGCAGCTTGGCGGGGGGTTTTGGCTACGAGCAGTACTTC	CASSLAGGFGYEQYF
TRBJ2-7	-	-	13	TRBV2	TGTGCCAGCAGTTACGGCAGGTTTCGCGAGCAGTACTTC	CASSYGRFREQYF
TRBJ2-7	many	-	13	TRBV2	TGTGCCAGCAGTGTGAGAGGCACCTACGAGCAGTACTTC	CASSVRGTYEQYF
TRBJ2-5	-	-	12	TRBV12-3/TRBV12-4	TGTGCCAGCAGTTTGACGAAAGAGACCCAGTACTTC	CASSLTKETQYF
TRBJ2-7	few	-	14	TRBV7-9	TGTGCCAGCAGCTTATCTCTTGCGACCTACGAGCAGTACTTC	CASSLSLATYEQYF
TRBJ1-5	-	-	15	TRBV24-1	TGTGCCACCAGTGCCCCTGGACAGCACAATCAGCCCCAGCATTTT	CATSAPGQHNQPQHF
TRBJ2-2	few	-	13	TRBV25-1	TGTGCCACCTTCGATGGAGACACCGGGGAGCTGTTTTTT	CATFDGDTGELFF
TRBJ2-1	-	-	13	TRBV29-1	TGCAGCGTTTCCACCGGGGCCTACAATGAGCAGTTCTTC	CSVSTGAYNEQFF
TRBJ1-3	-	-	15	TRBV10-3	TGTGCCAGCGGACAAACCCTTAGCTCTGGAAACACCATATATTTT	CASGQTLSSGNTIYF
TRBJ2-7	many	TRBD2	15	TRBV7-6	TGTGCCAGCAGTGCAGATCGGGGGGTCTCCTACGAGCAGTACTTC	CASSADRGVSYEQYF
TRBJ1-2	many	-	11	TRBV20-1	TGCAGTGCTAGCTATGTGGATGGCTACACCTTC	CSASYVDGYTF
TRBJ1-5	few	-	15	TRBV12-3/TRBV12-4	TGTGCCAGCAGTTTGATTGGACAGTCGAATCAGCCCCAGCATTTT	CASSLIGQSNQPQHF
TRBJ1-5	many	-	15	TRBV7-9	TGTGCCAGCAGCTCGCAGGGCATTGGCAATCAGCCCCAGCATTTT	CASSSQGIGNQPQHF
TRBJ2-5	once	TRBD1	15	TRBV5-6	TGTGCCAGCAGCTTTGACAGGGGGAAGGGTGAGACCCAGTACTTC	CASSFDRGKGETQYF
TRBJ1-1	-	-	15	TRBV2	TGTGCCAGCAGTGACGTGGCTAGACCGAACACTGAAGCTTTCTTT	CASSDVARPNTEAFF
TRBJ1-2	-	-	15	TRBV10-3	TGTGCCATCAGTGACCCCGTTCTGGGAGGCTATGGCTACACCTTC	CAISDPVLGGYGYTF
TRBJ1-2	many	-	13	TRBV7-2	TGTGCCAGCAGCTTATACTCGGGGGATGGCTACACCTTC	CASSLYSGDGYTF
TRBJ2-5	-	-	14	TRBV25-1	TGTGCCGGCAGGGCTTGGGGGAGCGAAGAGACCCAGTACTTC	CAGRAWGSEETQYF
TRBJ2-7	-	TRBD2	14	TRBV25-1	TGTGCCAGCAGTGAACGGACTAGCGGCTACGAGCAGTACTTC	CASSERTSGYEQYF
TRBJ2-3	-	TRBD1	15	TRBV15	TGTGCCACCAGCAGGGTGACAGGGTCAAGGGATACGCAGTATTTT	CATSRVTGSRDTQYF
TRBJ1-5	-	TRBD1	13	TRBV7-6	TGTGCCAGCGGAGGACAGGGCATACAGCCCCAGCATTTT	CASGGQGIQPQHF
TRBJ1-2	many	-	14	TRBV7-2	TGTGCCAGCAGCTTGGAAGAGGGAAACTATGGCTACACCTTC	CASSLEEGNYGYTF
TRBJ2-5	many	-	16	TRBV9	TGTGCCAGCAGCAGCGGGACAGTACAAAGGGGAGAGACCCAGTACTTC	CASSSGTVQRGETQYF
TRBJ1-3	-	-	14	TRBV15	TGTGCCGCCAGCAGAGATCCCTCTGGAAACACCATATATTTT	CAASRDPSGNTIYF
TRBJ1-5	many	TRBD1	15	TRBV19	TGTGCCAGTAGTGTCTTTGGGACAGGTAATCAGCCCCAGCATTTT	CASSVFGTGNQPQHF
TRBJ1-5	-	TRBD1	16	TRBV28	TGTGCCAGCAGTTTGAGGACAGGTTTGGGCAATCAGCCCCAGCATTTT	CASSLRTGLGNQPQHF
TRBJ1-6	-	TRBD1	14	TRBV12-3/TRBV12-4	TGTGCCAGCAGGATTATAGGGGGCTCTTCACCCCTCCACTTT	CASRIIGGSSPLHF
TRBJ1-2	-	-	11	TRBV29-1	TGCAGCGTTGCAGGGAACTATGGCTACACCTTC	CSVAGNYGYTF
TRBJ1-5	many	TRBD1	14	TRBV2	TGTGCCAGCAGTAGACAGGGGGCCAGTCAGCCCCAGCATTTT	CASSRQGASQPQHF
TRBJ1-1	few	-	17	TRBV19	TGTGCCAGTAGTATGGGGTTTGCGGGCAGGAGGATTCCTGAAGCTTTCTTT	CASSMGFAGRRIPEAFF